Shown below are 25 T cell receptor beta chains from a single sample sequenced in a study of blood T cell repertoires in COVID-19 (dated by TCRdb to the early 2020s). Libraries were constructed by the immunoSEQ multiplex PCR assay. TCRdb carries this immuneACCESS record with in-frame sequences only. Its versions omit some clonotypes, under half of them owing to an unresolved V gene in the studies checked, with the rest unexplained. The sample table records some 100,000 clones; approximately 92% of these occur just once. Together, the top ten hold about 5.7% of the sample. Material: peripheral blood. The source of these receptors is a man aged 50-59 years with active COVID-19.

The chain recombines TRBV6-6 with TRBJ1-1; tentatively, D is TRBD1 (5 bases). The CDR3 has 13 amino acids. With 6 bases removed from V and 4 bases from J, the gap between germline ends came to 12 bases. Germline CDR1 reads MNHNY; CDR2 reads SVGAGI (reference sequence). CDR3 region: CASSPAGGTEAFF. Written as DNA, the CDR3 is TGTGCCAGCAGCCCTGCCGGGGGCACTGAAGCTTTCTTT.

This clone showed up just once. CDR3 sequence reads: CASSSPPREFRNEQFF. The CDR3 region has the DNA TGTGCCAGCAGCTCCCCCCCCCGGGAGTTTCGTAATGAGCAGTTCTTC. The V and J genes are TRBV5-6 and TRBJ2-1; TRBD2 is a possible D gene (6 bases). The CDR3 length is 16 residues. V dropped 3 bases and J dropped 7 bases, with 20 bases sitting between them. Germline CDR1 and CDR2: SGHDT and YYEEEE.

The CDR3 protein is CASSSLTGGTEAFF. For the CDR3, the DNA is TGTGCCAGCAGTTCCCTAACAGGGGGAACTGAAGCTTTCTTT. The J gene is TRBJ1-1, the V gene TRBV27; TRBD1 agrees at 8 bases. The germline gives CDR1 MNHEY, CDR2 SMNVEV (reference sequence). The V segment lost 4 bases and the J segment 5 bases; nucleotides outside the gene matches: 6. The CDR3 covers 14 residues.

The rearrangement links TRBV27 to TRBJ2-3; D unclear. The CDR3 covers 15 residues. V was trimmed by 4 bases and J by 3 bases, leaving 14 bases between them. The germline V gene encodes CDR1 MNHEY and CDR2 SMNVEV (reference sequence). CDR3 sequence (DNA): TGTGCCAGCAGTTCCGATCCGATCGGTACAGATACGCAGTATTTT. This gives the protein CASSSDPIGTDTQYF.

The V gene is TRBV6-6, the J gene TRBJ2-5; D remains ambiguous. This CDR3 contains 14 residues. Trimming left V 1 base short and J 5 bases short, with 11 bases between. The germline gives CDR1 MNHNY, CDR2 SVGAGI (reference sequence). The CDR3 DNA follows: TGTGCCAGCAGTTACTGGGCGACCCGGGAGACCCAGTACTTC. Protein product: CASSYWATRETQYF.

The chain employs TRBV6-1 and TRBJ2-7, with 8 nucleotides matching TRBD1. This CDR3 has 13 residues. The germline gives CDR1 MNHNS, CDR2 SASEGT. Losses at the gene ends were 1 base for V and 5 bases for J; bases not matched to a gene: 1. The CDR3 loop is CASSEVDRDEQYF. The CDR3 DNA reads as TGTGCCAGCAGTGAAGTGGACAGGGACGAGCAGTACTTC.

J is TRBJ1-5 and V is TRBV28; 10 bases match TRBD1. V shed 6 bases and J 7 bases; nucleotides not matched to a gene: 6. The CDR3 extends over 14 amino acids. Germline-derived CDR1 and CDR2 are MDHEN and SYDVKM. The CDR3 DNA is TGTGCCAGCAGCCAGACAGGGGGCGTCCAGCCCCAGCATTTT. This codes for CASSQTGGVQPQHF.

The chain has TRBV20-1 and TRBJ2-7, with 9 positions matching TRBD1. The CDR3 extends over 14 amino acids. From germline, CDR1 is DFQATT and CDR2 SNEGSKA (reference sequence). With V trimmed by 3 bases and J by 7 bases, 10 bases remained unmatched. CDR3 loop: CSASSDRGRGEQYF. CDR3 DNA sequence: TGCAGTGCTAGTTCCGACAGGGGGAGGGGAGAGCAGTACTTC.

The V call is TRBV6-6, the J call TRBJ2-7; TRBD1 is a possible D gene (6 bases). V lost 6 bases and J lost 0, with 15 bases in between. The CDR3 spans 15 residues. Germline V gives CDR1 MNHNY, CDR2 SVGAGI (reference sequence). The CDR3 DNA reads as TGTGCCAGCAGCTCCGGGACACCAAGCTCCTACGAGCAGTACTTC. Its protein product is CASSSGTPSSYEQYF.

For the CDR3, the DNA is TGTGCCACCAGCAGACTCCCCCGGGAGACCCAGTACTTC. Translating gives CATSRLPRETQYF. The V call is TRBV15, the J call TRBJ2-5, with D hard to call. The CDR3 length is 13 residues. Looked up from germline, CDR1 is LNHNV and CDR2 is YYDKDF (reference sequence). Between the trimmed V and J ends, which lost 2 bases and 5 bases, there was a span of 9 bases.

The chain is built from TRBV25-1 and TRBJ1-4, with 7 nucleotides matching TRBD1. The CDR3 runs 15 residues. Germline V gene sequence: CDR1 MGHDK, CDR2 SYGVNS. V shed 4 bases and J 3 bases; nucleotides not matched to a gene: 5. The CDR3: CASSGHRGANEKLFF. The CDR3 DNA follows: TGTGCCAGCAGTGGACACAGGGGCGCTAATGAAAAACTGTTTTTT.

The chain couples TRBV28 to TRBJ1-2, with a weak D call TRBD1 (5 bases). CDR3 size: 11 residues. V was pared by 6 bases and J by 7 bases, with 9 bases between. Germline V CDR1 and CDR2: MDHEN, SYDVKM. The CDR3 DNA is TGTGCCAGCAGGGGGCCTGCTGGCTACACCTTC. Its translation is CASRGPAGYTF.

Concerning this clone itself: At one of its ends the junction is not consistent with the germline gene, which may arise from a read error. This rearrangement joins TRBV30 to TRBJ2-3, with D perhaps TRBD1 (5 bases). This CDR3 spans 12 amino acids. From germline, CDR1 is GTSNPN and CDR2 SVGIG (reference sequence). CDR3 DNA: TGTGCCTGGAGTGACGGAGACCGTAAGGGGCATTTT. As protein: CAWSDGDRKGHF.

CDR3 DNA: TGCGCCAGCAGCCTGGGACTAGCGGCCACAGATACGCAGTATTTT. Protein sequence: CASSLGLAATDTQYF. The chain employs TRBV5-1 and TRBJ2-3, with 11 bases lining up with TRBD2. J lost 2 bases, V lost 4 bases, and 3 bases had no gene match. The CDR3 runs to 15 residues. Germline loops: CDR1 SGHRS, CDR2 YFSETQ.

This sequence joins TRBV28 and TRBJ2-7; 10 bases align to TRBD2. V dropped 6 bases and J dropped 2; count of bases not matched to a gene: 10. The CDR3 is made up of 16 amino acids. The V gene's germline CDR1 is MDHEN and CDR2 SYDVKM. The CDR3 loop is CASRLRTSGVTYEQYF. CDR3 DNA: TGTGCCAGCAGATTGAGGACTAGCGGAGTAACCTACGAGCAGTACTTC.

The rearrangement uses TRBV4-1 and TRBJ2-1; 9 bases are shared with TRBD2. With V trimmed by 2 bases and J by 4 bases, 3 bases remained unmatched. Germline values: CDR1 MGHRA, CDR2 YSYEKL. This CDR3 has 15 residues. The CDR3 DNA reads as TGCGCCAGCAGCCAATTAGCGGGGGCTTACAATGAGCAGTTCTTC. Residues: CASSQLAGAYNEQFF.

The rearrangement uses TRBV6-5 and TRBJ2-7; D possibly corresponds to TRBD2 (6 bases). The CDR3 extends over 13 amino acids. V was trimmed by 7 bases and J by 3 bases, leaving 13 bases between them. Per the germline V gene, CDR1 is MNHEY and CDR2 is SVGAGI. CDR3 nucleotide sequence: TGTGCCAGCACGGGACTGAATGACTACGAGCAGTACTTC. Translated: CASTGLNDYEQYF.

V and J are TRBV2 and TRBJ1-2; D unclear. The length of the CDR3 is 14 residues. Deletions cut 4 bases from V and 2 bases from J, with 11 bases between. Germline V gene data show CDR1 as SNHLY and CDR2 as FYNNEI. The CDR3 coding sequence is TGTGCCAGCAGTGGGTTCGACTACAACTATGGCTACACCTTC. This codes for CASSGFDYNYGYTF.

The rearrangement joins TRBV29-1 to TRBJ2-7; 12 nucleotides match TRBD1. CDR3 length: 14 amino acids. Germline V CDR1 and CDR2: SQVTM, ANQGSEA. V shed 8 bases, J shed 6 bases, and the junction held 11 bases outside the gene matches. The CDR3, as DNA: TGCAGCACGTCCGGGACAGGGGGCGCGGCCGAGCAGTACTTC. Translating gives CSTSGTGGAAEQYF.

This clone has only one observation. The chain has TRBV3-1 (or the pseudogene TRBV3-2) and TRBJ2-1, with 10 bases fitting TRBD2. V was pared by 5 bases and J by 3 bases, with 13 bases of the junction left unmatched. Germline-derived CDR1 and CDR2 are LGHDT and YNNKEL (reference sequence). The length of the CDR3 is 18 residues. The CDR3 coding sequence is TGTGCCAGCAGCTTTGGCTTTTTAGCGGGAGGAGACTACAATGAGCAGTTCTTC. This codes for CASSFGFLAGGDYNEQFF.

V and J are TRBV20-1 and TRBJ2-5; 10 bases line up with TRBD2. Unmatched junction bases numbered 8, after V lost 3 bases and J lost 1 base. CDR1 and CDR2 from the germline V gene are DFQATT and SNEGSKA (reference sequence). This CDR3 spans 16 amino acids. CDR3 in DNA: TGCAGTGCTAGTTCTCGACTAGCGGGTGCCCAAGAGACCCAGTACTTC. This sequence encodes CSASSRLAGAQETQYF.

The J gene is TRBJ1-2, the V gene TRBV7-3; TRBD1 aligns across 10 bases. This CDR3 has 15 residues. The germline V gene encodes CDR1 SGHTA and CDR2 FQGTGA. The junction had 7 bases not matched to a gene; V was cut back by 5 bases and J by 4 bases. CDR3 nucleotides: TGTGCCAGCAGCAAGACAGGGGGCGATCCCTATGGCTACACCTTC. Encoded protein: CASSKTGGDPYGYTF.

V and J are TRBV30 and TRBJ1-1; D gene ambiguous. CDR1 is GTSNPN and CDR2 is SVGIG in the germline V gene (reference sequence). The germline V and J ends were trimmed by 1 base and 7 bases, with 19 bases remaining between them. The CDR3 is made up of 15 amino acids. For the CDR3, the DNA is TGTGCCTGGAGTGATGGGCCTGCCCGCACGCTTGAAGCTTTCTTT. This codes for CAWSDGPARTLEAFF.

The chain couples TRBV2 to TRBJ1-6; D gene uncertain. V lost 7 bases and J lost 10, with 17 bases in between. Germline V gene sequence: CDR1 SNHLY, CDR2 FYNNEI. This CDR3 has 14 residues. The CDR3 sequence is CASNPGDKGSPLHF. CDR3 in DNA: TGTGCCAGCAACCCGGGAGATAAAGGATCACCCCTCCACTTT. Variable domain in full (rest from reference TRBV2 and TRBJ1-6): EPEVTQTPSHQVTQMGQEVILRCVPISNHLYFYWYRQILGQKVEFLVSFYNNEISEKSEIFDDQFSVERPDGSNFTLKIRSTKLEDSAMYFCASNPGDKGSPLHFGNGTRLTVT.

V usage is TRBV7-2 and J usage is TRBJ2-1; TRBD1 agrees at 9 bases. The J segment lost 2 bases and the V segment lost 4 bases, leaving 3 bases of the junction unmatched. Germline CDR1 reads SGHTA; CDR2 reads FQGNSA. The CDR3 runs 15 residues. In DNA form, the CDR3 reads TGTGCCAGCAGCTCGGGACAGGGAGCCTACAATGAGCAGTTCTTC. It codes for CASSSGQGAYNEQFF.